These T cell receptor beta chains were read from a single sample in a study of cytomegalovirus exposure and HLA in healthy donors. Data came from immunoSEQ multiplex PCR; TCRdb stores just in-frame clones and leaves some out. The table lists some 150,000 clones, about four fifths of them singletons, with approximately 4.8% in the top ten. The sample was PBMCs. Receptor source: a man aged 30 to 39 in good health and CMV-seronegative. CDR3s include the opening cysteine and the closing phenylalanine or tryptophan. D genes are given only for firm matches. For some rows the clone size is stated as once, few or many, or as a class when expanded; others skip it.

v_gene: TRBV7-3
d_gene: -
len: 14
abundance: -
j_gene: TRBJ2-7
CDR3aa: CASSSSGAIEEQYF
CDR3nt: TGTGCCAGCAGCTCTTCAGGGGCGATCGAGGAGCAGTACTTC

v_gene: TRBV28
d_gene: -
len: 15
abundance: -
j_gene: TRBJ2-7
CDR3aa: CASSPYGRERYEQYF
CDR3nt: TGTGCCAGCAGTCCCTATGGCAGGGAACGCTACGAGCAGTACTTC

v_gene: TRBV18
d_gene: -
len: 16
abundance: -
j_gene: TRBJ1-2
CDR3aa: CASSLGLQAFRYGYTF
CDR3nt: TGTGCCAGCTCCCTAGGCTTACAGGCCTTTCGGTATGGCTACACCTTC

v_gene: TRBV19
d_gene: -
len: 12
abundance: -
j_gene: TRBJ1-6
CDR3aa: CASTVRDSPLHF
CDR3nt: TGTGCCAGCACTGTGCGGGATTCACCCCTCCACTTT

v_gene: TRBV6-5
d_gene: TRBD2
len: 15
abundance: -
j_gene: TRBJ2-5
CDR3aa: CASSYFYGGEETQYF
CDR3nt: TGTGCCAGCAGTTATTTCTATGGGGGGGAAGAGACCCAGTACTTC

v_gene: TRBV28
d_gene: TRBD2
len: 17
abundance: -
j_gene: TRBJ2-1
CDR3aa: CASSLPTSGGSYNEQFF
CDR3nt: TGTGCCAGCAGTTTGCCCACTAGCGGGGGCTCCTACAATGAGCAGTTCTTC

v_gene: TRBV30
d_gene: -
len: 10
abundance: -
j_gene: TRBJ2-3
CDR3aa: CAWSLDTQYF
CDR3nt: TGTGCCTGGTCTTTGGATACGCAGTATTTT

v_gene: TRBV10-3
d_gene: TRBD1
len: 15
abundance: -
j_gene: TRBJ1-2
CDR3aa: CAISFPQGETYGYTF
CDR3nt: TGTGCCATCAGTTTTCCACAGGGGGAGACCTATGGCTACACCTTC

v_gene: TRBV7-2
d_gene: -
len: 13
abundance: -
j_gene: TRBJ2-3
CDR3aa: CASSTEIVDTQYF
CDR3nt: TGTGCCAGCAGCACGGAGATTGTAGATACGCAGTATTTT

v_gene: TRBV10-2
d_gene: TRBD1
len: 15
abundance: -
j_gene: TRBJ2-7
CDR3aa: CASRPGTGGSYEQYF
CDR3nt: TGCGCCAGCAGACCCGGGACAGGGGGCTCCTACGAGCAGTACTTC

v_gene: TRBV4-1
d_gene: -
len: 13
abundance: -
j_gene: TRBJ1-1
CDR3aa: CASSQVYNTEAFF
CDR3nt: TGCGCCAGCAGCCAAGTGTATAACACTGAAGCTTTCTTT

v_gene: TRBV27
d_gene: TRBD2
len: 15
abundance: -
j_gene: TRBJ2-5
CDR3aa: CASRGLAGRRETQYF
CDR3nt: TGTGCCAGCAGGGGACTAGCGGGACGACGGGAGACCCAGTACTTC

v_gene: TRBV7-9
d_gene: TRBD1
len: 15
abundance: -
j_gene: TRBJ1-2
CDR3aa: CASSLGTGINYGYTF
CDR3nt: TGTGCCAGCAGCTTAGGGACAGGGATAAACTATGGCTACACCTTC

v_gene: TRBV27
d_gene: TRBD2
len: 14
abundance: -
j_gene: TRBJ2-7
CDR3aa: CASSFLAGGLEQYF
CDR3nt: TGTGCCAGCAGTTTTCTAGCGGGAGGGCTCGAGCAGTACTTC

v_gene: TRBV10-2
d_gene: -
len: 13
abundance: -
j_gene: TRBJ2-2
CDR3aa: CASSGTDTGELFF
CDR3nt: TGCGCCAGCAGTGGAACAGATACCGGGGAGCTGTTTTTT

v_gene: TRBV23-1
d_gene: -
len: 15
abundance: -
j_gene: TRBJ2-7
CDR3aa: CASTQTVLASYEQYF
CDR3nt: TGCGCCAGCACCCAGACAGTTTTGGCCTCCTACGAGCAGTACTTC

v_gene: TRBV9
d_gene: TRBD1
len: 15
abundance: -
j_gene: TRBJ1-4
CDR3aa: CASSPWGTGDEKLFF
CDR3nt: TGTGCCAGCAGCCCCTGGGGGACAGGGGATGAAAAACTGTTTTTT

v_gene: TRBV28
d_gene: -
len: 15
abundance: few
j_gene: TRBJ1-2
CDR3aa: CASSLKSGVNYGYTF
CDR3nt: TGTGCCAGCAGTTTAAAGTCGGGGGTTAACTATGGCTACACCTTC

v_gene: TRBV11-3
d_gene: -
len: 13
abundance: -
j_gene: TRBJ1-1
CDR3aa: CASSLSAQREAFF
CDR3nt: TGTGCCAGCAGCTTAAGTGCACAACGAGAAGCTTTCTTT

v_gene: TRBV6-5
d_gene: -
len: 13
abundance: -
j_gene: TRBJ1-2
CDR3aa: CASSYGASYGYTF
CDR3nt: TGTGCCAGCAGTTATGGGGCCTCCTATGGCTACACCTTC

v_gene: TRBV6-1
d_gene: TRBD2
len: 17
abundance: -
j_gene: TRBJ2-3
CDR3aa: CASSEQSRGGRTDTQYF
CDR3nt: TGTGCCAGCAGTGAACAGAGTCGGGGGGGACGCACAGATACGCAGTATTTT

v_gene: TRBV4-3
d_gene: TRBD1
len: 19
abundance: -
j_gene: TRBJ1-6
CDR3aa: CASSQDPSTRQGPNSPLHF
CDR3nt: TGCGCCAGCAGCCAAGATCCGAGTACCCGACAGGGCCCTAATTCACCCCTCCACTTT

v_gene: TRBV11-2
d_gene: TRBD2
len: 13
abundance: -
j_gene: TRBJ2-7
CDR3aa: CASSWGGDYEQYF
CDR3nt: TGTGCCAGCAGCTGGGGGGGGGACTACGAGCAGTACTTC

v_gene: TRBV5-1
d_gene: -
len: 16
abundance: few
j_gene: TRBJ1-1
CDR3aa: CASSLIYVEGNTEAFF
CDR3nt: TGCGCCAGCAGCTTGATATACGTTGAGGGAAACACTGAAGCTTTCTTT

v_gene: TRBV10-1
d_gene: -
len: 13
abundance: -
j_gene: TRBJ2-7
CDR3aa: CASSESPTYEQYF
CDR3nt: TGCGCCAGCAGTGAGTCCCCCACCTACGAGCAGTACTTC

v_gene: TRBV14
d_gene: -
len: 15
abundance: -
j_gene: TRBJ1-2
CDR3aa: CASSQATGPFYGYTF
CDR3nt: TGTGCCAGCAGCCAAGCTACAGGGCCGTTTTATGGCTACACCTTC

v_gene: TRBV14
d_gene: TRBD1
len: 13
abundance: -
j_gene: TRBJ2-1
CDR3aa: CASSQYRGNEQFF
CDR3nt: TGTGCCAGCAGCCAGTACAGGGGCAATGAGCAGTTCTTC

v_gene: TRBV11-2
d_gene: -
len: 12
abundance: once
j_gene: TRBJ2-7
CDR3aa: CASSLGRYEQYF
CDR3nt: TGTGCCAGCAGCTTAGGTCGCTACGAGCAGTACTTC

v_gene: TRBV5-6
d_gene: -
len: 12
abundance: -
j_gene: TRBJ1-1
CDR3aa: CASSLAENEAFF
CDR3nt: TGTGCCAGCAGCTTGGCGGAGAATGAAGCTTTCTTT

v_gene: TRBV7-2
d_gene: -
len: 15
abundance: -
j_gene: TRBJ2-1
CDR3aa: CASSARDLRENEQFF
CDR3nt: TGTGCCAGCAGCGCACGCGACCTCAGGGAAAATGAGCAGTTCTTC

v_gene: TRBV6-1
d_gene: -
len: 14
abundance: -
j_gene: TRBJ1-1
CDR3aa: CASRWGEANTEAFF
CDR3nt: TGTGCCAGCAGGTGGGGGGAGGCGAACACTGAAGCTTTCTTT

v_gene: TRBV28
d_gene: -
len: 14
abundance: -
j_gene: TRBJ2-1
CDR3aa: CASSSLAQFDEQFF
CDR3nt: TGTGCCAGCAGTTCACTAGCCCAATTCGATGAGCAGTTCTTC

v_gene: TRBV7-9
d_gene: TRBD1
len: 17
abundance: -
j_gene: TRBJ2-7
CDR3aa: CSSSLRPGAGGTYEQYF
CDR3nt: TGTTCCAGCAGCTTAAGGCCCGGGGCAGGGGGCACTTACGAGCAGTACTTC

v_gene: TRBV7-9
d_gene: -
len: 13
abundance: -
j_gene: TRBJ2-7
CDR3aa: CASSFAESYEQYF
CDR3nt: TGTGCCAGCAGCTTTGCAGAATCCTACGAGCAGTACTTC

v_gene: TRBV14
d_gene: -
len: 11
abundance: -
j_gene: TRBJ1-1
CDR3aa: CASSPGGGAFF
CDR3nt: TGTGCCAGCAGCCCCGGGGGGGGAGCTTTCTTT

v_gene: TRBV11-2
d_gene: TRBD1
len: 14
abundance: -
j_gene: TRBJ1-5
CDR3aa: CASSDRGSNQPQHF
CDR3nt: TGTGCCAGCAGCGACAGGGGAAGCAATCAGCCCCAGCATTTT

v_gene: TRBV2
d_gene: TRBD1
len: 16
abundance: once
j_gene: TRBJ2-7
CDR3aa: CASSGDREIISYEQYF
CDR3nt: TGTGCCAGCAGTGGTGACAGGGAGATTATCAGCTACGAGCAGTACTTC

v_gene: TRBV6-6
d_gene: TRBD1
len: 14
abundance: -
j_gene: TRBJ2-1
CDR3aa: CASKQGSSYNEQFF
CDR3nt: TGTGCCAGCAAACAGGGGAGCTCCTACAATGAGCAGTTCTTC

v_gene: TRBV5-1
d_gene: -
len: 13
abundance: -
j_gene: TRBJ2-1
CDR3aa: CASSNTGSNEQFF
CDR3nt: TGCGCCAGCAGCAACACAGGTTCCAATGAGCAGTTCTTC

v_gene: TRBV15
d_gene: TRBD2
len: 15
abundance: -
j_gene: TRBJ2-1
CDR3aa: CATSRPSGGYNEQFF
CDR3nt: TGTGCCACCAGCAGACCTAGCGGGGGGTACAATGAGCAGTTCTTC

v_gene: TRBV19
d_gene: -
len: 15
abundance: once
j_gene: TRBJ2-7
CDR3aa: CASSTPGGPSHEQYF
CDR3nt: TGTGCCAGTAGTACCCCCGGAGGGCCTAGCCACGAGCAGTACTTC